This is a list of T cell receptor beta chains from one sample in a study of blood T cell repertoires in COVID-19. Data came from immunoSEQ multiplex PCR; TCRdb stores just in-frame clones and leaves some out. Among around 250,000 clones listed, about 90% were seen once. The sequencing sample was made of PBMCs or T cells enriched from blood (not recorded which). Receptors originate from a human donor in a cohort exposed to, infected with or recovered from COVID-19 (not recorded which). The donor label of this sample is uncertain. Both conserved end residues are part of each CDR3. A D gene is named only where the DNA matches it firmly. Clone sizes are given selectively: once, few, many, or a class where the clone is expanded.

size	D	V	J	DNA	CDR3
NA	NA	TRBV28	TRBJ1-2	TGTGCCAGCAGTTTAGGGGGGGCAGGTGTTGACTATGGCTACACCTTC	CASSLGGAGVDYGYTF
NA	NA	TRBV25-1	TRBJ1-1	TGTGCCAGCAGTGAATATCCGTACACTGAAGCTTTCTTT	CASSEYPYTEAFF
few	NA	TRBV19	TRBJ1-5	TGTGCCAGTACCCCCGGCAGGGAGGATCAGCCCCAGCATTTT	CASTPGREDQPQHF
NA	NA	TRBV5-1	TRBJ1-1	TGCGCCAGCAGCTTGGGAGAGTACACTGAAGCTTTCTTT	CASSLGEYTEAFF
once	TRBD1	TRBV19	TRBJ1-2	TGTGCCAGTAGTCCCAACAGGGGTGCCTATGGCTACACCTTC	CASSPNRGAYGYTF
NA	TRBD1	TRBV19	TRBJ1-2	TGTGCCAGCCACCCGGGACAGGGGGCAATGGGTGGCTACACCTTC	CASHPGQGAMGGYTF
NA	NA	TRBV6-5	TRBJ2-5	TGTGCCAGCAGTTACTCCAATTCAGAGACCCAGTACTTC	CASSYSNSETQYF
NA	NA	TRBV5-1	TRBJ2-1	TGCGCCAGCAGCTTGGGAGGAGAAACATCTTACAATGAGCAGTTCTTC	CASSLGGETSYNEQFF
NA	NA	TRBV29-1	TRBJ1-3	TGCAGCGTTTCTACGGGGTTGGCCTCTGGAAACACCATATATTTT	CSVSTGLASGNTIYF
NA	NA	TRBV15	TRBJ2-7	TGTGCCACCAGCAGAGATCGAGGGAGCGAGCAGTACTTC	CATSRDRGSEQYF
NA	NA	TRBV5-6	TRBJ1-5	TGTGCCAGCAGCTTGTATACAGGGAGTCAGCCCCAGCATTTT	CASSLYTGSQPQHF
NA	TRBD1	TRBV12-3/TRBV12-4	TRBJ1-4	TGTGCCAGCAGTTTTGAGGGGGCGGGAAAACTGTTTTTT	CASSFEGAGKLFF
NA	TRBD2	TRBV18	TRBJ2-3	TGTGCCAGTTCCCTAGCGGGTCTGGCGGATACGCAGTATTTT	CASSLAGLADTQYF
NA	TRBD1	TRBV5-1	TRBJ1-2	TGCGCCAGCAGCTTCGGACAGGGTGCCTATGGCTACACCTTC	CASSFGQGAYGYTF
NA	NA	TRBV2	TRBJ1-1	TGTGCCAGCAGATACCCGGACAGTGAAGCTTTCTTT	CASRYPDSEAFF
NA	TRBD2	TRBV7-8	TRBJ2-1	TGTGCCAGCAGCGGGGCGACTAGCGGCTCCTACAATGAGCAGTTCTTC	CASSGATSGSYNEQFF
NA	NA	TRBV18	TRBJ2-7	TGTGCCAGCTCACCTCAAGACAGTTCCGGGGAGCAGTACTTC	CASSPQDSSGEQYF
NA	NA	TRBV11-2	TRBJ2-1	TGTGCCAGCAGCGTGCGGTTGGCTGATTTAGATGAGCAGTTCTTC	CASSVRLADLDEQFF